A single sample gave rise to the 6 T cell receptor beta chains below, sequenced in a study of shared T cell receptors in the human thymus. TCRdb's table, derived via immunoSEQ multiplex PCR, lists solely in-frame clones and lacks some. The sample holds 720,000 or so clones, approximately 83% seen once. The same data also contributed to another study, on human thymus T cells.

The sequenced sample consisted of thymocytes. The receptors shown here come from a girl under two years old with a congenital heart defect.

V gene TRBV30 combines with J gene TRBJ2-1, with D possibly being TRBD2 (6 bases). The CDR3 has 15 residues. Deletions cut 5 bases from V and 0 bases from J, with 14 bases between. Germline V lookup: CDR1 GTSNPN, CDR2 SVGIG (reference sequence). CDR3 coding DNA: TGTGCCTGGGACCCCGGGAGAAGCTCCTACAATGAGCAGTTCTTC. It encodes CAWDPGRSSYNEQFF.

CDR3 amino acids: CASSGRGGRMNTEAFF. CDR3 DNA sequence: TGTGCCAGCAGCGGCAGGGGTGGCCGGATGAACACTGAAGCTTTCTTT. J is TRBJ1-1 and V is TRBV5-4; a possible D gene is TRBD1 (6 bases). Germline CDR1 reads SGHNT; CDR2 reads YYREEE (reference sequence). This CDR3 contains 16 residues. With 4 bases removed from V and 0 bases from J, the gap between germline ends came to 16 bases.

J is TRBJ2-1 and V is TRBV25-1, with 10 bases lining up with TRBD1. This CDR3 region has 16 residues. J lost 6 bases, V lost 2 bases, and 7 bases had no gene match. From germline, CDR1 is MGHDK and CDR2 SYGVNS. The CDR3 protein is CASSEPPGQGSNEQFF. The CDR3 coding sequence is TGTGCCAGCAGTGAACCCCCGGGACAGGGGTCCAATGAGCAGTTCTTC.

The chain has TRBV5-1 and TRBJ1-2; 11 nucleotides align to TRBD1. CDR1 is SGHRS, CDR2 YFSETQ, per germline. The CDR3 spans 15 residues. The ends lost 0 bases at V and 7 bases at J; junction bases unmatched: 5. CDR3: CASSLAGDRGAGYTF. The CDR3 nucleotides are TGCGCCAGCAGCTTGGCTGGGGACAGGGGGGCTGGCTACACCTTC.

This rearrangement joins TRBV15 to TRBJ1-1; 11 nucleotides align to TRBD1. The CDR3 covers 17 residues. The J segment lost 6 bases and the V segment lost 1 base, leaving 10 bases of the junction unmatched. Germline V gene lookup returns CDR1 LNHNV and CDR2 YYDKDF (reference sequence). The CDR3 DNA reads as TGTGCCACCAGCAGAGGCGGACAGGGGGCGTTAGGCTCTGAAGCTTTCTTT. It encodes CATSRGGQGALGSEAFF.

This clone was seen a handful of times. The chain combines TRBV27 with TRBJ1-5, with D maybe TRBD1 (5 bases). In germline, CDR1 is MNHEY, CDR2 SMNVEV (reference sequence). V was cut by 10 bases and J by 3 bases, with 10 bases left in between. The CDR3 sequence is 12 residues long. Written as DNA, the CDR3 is TGTGCCACTTGGGGCGTCAATCAGCCCCAGCATTTT. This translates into CATWGVNQPQHF.